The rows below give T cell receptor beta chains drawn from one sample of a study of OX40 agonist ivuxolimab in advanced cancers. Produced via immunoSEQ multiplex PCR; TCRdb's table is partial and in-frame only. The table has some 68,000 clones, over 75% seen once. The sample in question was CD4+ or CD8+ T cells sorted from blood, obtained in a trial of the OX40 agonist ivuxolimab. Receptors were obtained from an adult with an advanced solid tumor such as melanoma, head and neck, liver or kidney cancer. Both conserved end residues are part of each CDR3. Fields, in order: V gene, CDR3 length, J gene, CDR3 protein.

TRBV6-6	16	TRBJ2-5	CASSRIGGAGQETQYF
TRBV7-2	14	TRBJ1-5	CASSLAGVNQPQHF
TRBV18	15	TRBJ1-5	CASSRFAQSNQPQHF
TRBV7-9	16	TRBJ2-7	CASSLGLAGSAYEQYF
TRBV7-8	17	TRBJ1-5	CASSRSPQAYSNQPQHF
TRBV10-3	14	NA	CAIRPTESSYEQYF
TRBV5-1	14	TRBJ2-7	CASSLSGTSPVPYF
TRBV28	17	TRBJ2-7	CASSSLGTNFRQYEQYF
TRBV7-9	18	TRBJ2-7	CASSLALVRDRVFYEQYF
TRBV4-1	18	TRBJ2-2	CASSQDLASGITTGELFF
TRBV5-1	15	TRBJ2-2	CASSLAQELTGELFF
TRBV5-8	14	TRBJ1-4	CASSSRNEGEKLFF
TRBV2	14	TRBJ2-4	CASSDAGGENIQYF
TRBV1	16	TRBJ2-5	CTSSHSTGPGGETQYF
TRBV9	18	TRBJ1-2	CASSVAPPGQGGLNGYTF
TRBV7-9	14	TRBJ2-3	CASTPGGSTDTQYF
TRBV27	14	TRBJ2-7	CASSFPGGWGEQYF
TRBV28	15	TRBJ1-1	CASSLNSARGTEAFF
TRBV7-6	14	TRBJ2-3	CASSFEGGTDTQYF
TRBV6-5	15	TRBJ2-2	CASSYSGLNTGELFF
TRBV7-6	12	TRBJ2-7	CASSPPLGEQYF
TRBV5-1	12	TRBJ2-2	CASSENTGELFF
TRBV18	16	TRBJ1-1	CASSLIAERMNTEAFF
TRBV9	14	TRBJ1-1	CASSVLSGWTEAFF
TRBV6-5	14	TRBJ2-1	CASRRLAGGNEQFF
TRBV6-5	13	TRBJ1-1	CASSLQEDTEAFF
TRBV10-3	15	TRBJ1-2	CAISEGRGYTYGYTF
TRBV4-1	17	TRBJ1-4	CASSQESLQGRYEKLFF
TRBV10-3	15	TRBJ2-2	CAIGWRRNTNGELFF
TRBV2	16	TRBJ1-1	CASSKDPQGARTEAFF
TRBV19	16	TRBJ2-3	CATCGGVGVSTDTQYF
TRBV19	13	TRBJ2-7	CASSIRESYEQYF
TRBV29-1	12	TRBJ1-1	CSVEGWGTEAFF
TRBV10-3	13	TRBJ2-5	CAIRSGSQEAQYF
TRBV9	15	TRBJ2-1	CASSVGLARGNEQFF
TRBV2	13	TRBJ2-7	CASSEDRGYEQYF
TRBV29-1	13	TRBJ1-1	CSVVDGVNTEAFF
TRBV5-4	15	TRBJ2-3	CASSLDRGREDTQYF
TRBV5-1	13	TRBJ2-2	CASSWGSSGELFF
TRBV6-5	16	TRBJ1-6	CASSYLMRGRNSPLHF
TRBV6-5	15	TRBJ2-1	CASSSEGRSYNEQFF
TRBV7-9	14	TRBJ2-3	CASSLSGTGYAQYF
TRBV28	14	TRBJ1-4	CASRDSLTNEKLFF
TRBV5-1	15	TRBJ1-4	CASSLVGTGEEKLFF
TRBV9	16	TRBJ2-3	CASSVLSGVSTDTQYF
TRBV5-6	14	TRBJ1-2	CASSRTGLMDGYTF
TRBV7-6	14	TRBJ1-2	CASSSGTSNYGYTF
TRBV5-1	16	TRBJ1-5	CASTRTGPWLNQPQHF
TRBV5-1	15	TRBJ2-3	CASSPGGGLKDTQYF
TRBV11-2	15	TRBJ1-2	CASSLEAGTGSGYTF
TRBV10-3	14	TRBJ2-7	CAISESGGIYEQYF
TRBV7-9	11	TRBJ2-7	CASSPGWEQYF
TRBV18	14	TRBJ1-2	CASSPGTGKGGYTF
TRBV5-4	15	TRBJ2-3	CASSPGTSGGLGQYF
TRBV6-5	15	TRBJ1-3	CASRPDDDSGNTIYF
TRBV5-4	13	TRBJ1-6	CASSLDGDSPLHF
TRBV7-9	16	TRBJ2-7	CASSKDRMKSSYEQYF